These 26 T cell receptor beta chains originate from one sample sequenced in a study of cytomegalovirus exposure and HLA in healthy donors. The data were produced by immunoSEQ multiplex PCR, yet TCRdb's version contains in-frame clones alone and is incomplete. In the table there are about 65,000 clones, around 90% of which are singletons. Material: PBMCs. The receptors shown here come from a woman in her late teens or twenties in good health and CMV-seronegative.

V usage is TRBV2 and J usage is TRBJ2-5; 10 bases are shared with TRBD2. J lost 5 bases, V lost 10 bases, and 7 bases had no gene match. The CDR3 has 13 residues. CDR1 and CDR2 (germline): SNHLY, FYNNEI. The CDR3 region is CAISMGLAETQYF. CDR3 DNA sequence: TGTGCCATTTCAATGGGACTAGCGGAGACCCAGTACTTC.

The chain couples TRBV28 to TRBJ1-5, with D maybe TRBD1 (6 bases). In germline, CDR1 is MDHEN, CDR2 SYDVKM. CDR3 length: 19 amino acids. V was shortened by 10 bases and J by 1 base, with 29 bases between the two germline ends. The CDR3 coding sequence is TGTGCCACCTCCCCGCTAAGAGGGGGGGATTGGAGGAGCAATCAGCCCCAGCATTTT. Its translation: CATSPLRGGDWRSNQPQHF.

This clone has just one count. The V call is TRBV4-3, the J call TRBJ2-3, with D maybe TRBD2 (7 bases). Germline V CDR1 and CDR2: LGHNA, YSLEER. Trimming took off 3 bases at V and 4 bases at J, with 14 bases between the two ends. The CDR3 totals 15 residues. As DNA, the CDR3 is TGCGCCAGCAGCCAGGATGCGGGGGCGGCAGATACGCAGTATTTT. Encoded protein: CASSQDAGAADTQYF.

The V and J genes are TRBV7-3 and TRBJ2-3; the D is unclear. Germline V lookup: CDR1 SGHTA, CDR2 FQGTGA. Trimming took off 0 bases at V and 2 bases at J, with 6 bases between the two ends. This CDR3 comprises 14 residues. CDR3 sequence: CASSLTSSTDTQYF. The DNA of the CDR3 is TGTGCCAGCAGCTTAACCAGTTCCACAGATACGCAGTATTTT.

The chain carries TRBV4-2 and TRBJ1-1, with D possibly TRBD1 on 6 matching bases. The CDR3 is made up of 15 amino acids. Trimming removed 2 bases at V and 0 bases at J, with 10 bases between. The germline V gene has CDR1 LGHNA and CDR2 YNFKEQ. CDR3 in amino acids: CASSQLQGMNTEAFF. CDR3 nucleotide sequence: TGTGCCAGCAGCCAATTACAGGGTATGAACACTGAAGCTTTCTTT.

CDR3 in amino acids: CASSPSDRGGYEQYF. The CDR3 DNA reads as TGTGCCAGCAGCCCATCGGACAGGGGAGGTTACGAGCAGTACTTC. The rearrangement joins TRBV11-2 to TRBJ2-7, with 9 bases aligning to TRBD1. V lost 5 bases, J lost 4 bases, and 9 bases stayed unmatched. The CDR3 runs to 15 residues. Germline lookup yields CDR1 SGHAT and CDR2 FQNNGV.

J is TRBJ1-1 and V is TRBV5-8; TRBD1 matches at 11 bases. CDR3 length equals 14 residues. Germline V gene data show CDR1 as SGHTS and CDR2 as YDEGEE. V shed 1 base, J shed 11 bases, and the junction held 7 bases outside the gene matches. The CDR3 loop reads CASSLRGQGAAAFF. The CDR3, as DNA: TGTGCCAGCAGCTTGCGAGGACAGGGGGCTGCGGCTTTCTTT.

This chain's CDR3 is CASSLEGGGGNEQYF. CDR3 DNA: TGTGCCAGCAGTTTGGAAGGAGGGGGCGGGAACGAGCAGTACTTC. The chain is built from TRBV6-1 and TRBJ2-7, with D tentatively TRBD1 (7 bases). V was cut by 5 bases and J by 5 bases, with 19 bases left in between. Germline V gene lookup returns CDR1 MNHNS and CDR2 SASEGT. This CDR3 contains 15 residues.

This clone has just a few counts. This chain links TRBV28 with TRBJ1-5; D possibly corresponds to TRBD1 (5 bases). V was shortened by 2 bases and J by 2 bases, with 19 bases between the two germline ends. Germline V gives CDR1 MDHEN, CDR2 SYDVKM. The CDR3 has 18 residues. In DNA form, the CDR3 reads TGTGCCAGCAGTTTACTACAGCAACCGGGACTTGGCAATCAGCCCCAGCATTTT. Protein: CASSLLQQPGLGNQPQHF. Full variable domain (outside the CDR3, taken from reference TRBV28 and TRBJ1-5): DVKVTQSSRYLVKRTGEKVFLECVQDMDHENMFWYRQDPGLGLRLIYFSYDVKMKEKGDIPEGYSVSREKKERFSLILESASTNQTSMYLCASSLLQQPGLGNQPQHFGDGTRLSIL.

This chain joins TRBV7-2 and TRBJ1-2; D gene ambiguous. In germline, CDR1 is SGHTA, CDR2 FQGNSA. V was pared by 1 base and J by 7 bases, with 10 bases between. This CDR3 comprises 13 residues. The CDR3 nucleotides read TGTGCCAGCAGCTTAGGCCCCCAGGCTGGCTACACCTTC. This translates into CASSLGPQAGYTF.

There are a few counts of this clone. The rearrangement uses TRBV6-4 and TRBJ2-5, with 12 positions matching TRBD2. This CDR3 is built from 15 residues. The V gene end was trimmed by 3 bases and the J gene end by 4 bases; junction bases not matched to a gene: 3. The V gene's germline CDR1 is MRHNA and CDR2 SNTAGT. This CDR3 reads CASSETSGGGETQYF. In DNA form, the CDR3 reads TGTGCCAGCAGTGAGACTAGCGGGGGAGGAGAGACCCAGTACTTC.

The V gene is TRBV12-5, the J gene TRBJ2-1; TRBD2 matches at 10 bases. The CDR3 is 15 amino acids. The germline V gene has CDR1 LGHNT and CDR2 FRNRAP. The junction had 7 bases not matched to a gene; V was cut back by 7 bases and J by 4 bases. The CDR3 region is CASAHGTSEYNEQFF. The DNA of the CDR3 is TGTGCTAGTGCCCACGGGACTAGCGAGTACAATGAGCAGTTCTTC.

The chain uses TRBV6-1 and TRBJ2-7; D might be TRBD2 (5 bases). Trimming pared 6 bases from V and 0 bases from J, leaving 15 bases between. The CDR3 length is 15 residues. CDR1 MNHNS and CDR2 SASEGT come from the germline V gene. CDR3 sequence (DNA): TGTGCCAGCAGGCCTGGAGAGGGTAGCTCCTACGAGCAGTACTTC. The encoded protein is CASRPGEGSSYEQYF.

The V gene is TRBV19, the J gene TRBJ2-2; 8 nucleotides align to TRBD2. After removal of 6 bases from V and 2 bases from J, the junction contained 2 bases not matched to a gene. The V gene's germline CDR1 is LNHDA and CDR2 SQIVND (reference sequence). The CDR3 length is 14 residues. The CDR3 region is CASRSGGNTGELFF. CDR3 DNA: TGTGCCAGTAGGAGCGGGGGAAACACCGGGGAGCTGTTTTTT.

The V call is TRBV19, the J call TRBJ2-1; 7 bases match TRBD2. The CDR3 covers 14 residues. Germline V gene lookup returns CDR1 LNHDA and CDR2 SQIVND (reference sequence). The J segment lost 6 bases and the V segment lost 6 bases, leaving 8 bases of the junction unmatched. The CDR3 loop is CASSPTSGGNEQFF. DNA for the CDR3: TGTGCCAGTAGCCCAACCTCGGGGGGCAATGAGCAGTTCTTC.

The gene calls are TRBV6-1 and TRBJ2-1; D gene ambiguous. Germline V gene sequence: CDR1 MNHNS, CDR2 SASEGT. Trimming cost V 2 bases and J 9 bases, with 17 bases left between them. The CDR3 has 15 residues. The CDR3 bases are TGTGCCAGCAGTGAATATGGTAGTTCGTATACTGAGCAGTTCTTC. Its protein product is CASSEYGSSYTEQFF.

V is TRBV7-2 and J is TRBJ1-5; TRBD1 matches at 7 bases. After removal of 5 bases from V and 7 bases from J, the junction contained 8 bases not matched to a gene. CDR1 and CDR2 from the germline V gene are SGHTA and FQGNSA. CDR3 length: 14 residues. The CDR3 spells CASSKTGRDQPQHF. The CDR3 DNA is TGTGCCAGCAGCAAGACAGGGAGAGACCAGCCCCAGCATTTT.

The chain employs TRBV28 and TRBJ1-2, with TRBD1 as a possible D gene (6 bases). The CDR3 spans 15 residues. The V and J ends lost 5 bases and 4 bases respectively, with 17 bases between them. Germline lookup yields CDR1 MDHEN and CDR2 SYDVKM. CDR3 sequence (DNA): TGTGCCAGCAGTCAAATCGTACAGGGCGTCTATGGCTACACCTTC. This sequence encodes CASSQIVQGVYGYTF.

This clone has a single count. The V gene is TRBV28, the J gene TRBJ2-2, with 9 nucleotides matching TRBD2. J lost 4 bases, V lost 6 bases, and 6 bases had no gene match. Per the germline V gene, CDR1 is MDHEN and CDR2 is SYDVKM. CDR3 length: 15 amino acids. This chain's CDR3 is CASSAAGGFTGELFF. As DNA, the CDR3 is TGTGCCAGCAGCGCAGCGGGAGGATTCACCGGGGAGCTGTTTTTT.

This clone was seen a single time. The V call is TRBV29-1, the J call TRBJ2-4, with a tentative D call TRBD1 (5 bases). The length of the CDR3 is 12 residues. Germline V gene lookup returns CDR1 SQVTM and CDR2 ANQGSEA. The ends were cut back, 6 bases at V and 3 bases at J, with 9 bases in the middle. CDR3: CSVVGLKNIQYF. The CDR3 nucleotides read TGCAGCGTCGTGGGGCTCAAAAACATTCAGTACTTC.

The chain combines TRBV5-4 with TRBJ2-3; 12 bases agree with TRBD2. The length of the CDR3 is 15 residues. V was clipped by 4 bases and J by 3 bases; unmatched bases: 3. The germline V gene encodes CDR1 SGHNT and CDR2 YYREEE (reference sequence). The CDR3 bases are TGTGCCAGCAGCCTCGGACTAGCGGGGACAGATACGCAGTATTTT. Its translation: CASSLGLAGTDTQYF. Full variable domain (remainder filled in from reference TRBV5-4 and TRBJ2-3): ETGVTQSPTHLIKTRGQQVTLRCSSQSGHNTVSWYQQALGQGPQFIFQYYREEENGRGNFPPRFSGLQFPNYSSELNVNALELDDSALYLCASSLGLAGTDTQYFGPGTRLTVL.

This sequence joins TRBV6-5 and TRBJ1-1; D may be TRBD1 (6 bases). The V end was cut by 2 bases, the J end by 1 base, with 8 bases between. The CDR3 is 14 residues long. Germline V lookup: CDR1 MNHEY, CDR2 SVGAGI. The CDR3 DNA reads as TGTGCCAGCAGTTACCGCAGGGGGAACACTGAAGCTTTCTTT. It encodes CASSYRRGNTEAFF.

For the CDR3, the DNA is TGCGCCAGCAGCCCGCGGCCACACTACGAGCAGTACTTC. As protein: CASSPRPHYEQYF. V gene TRBV4-3 combines with J gene TRBJ2-7; D is ambiguous. Germline V gene sequence: CDR1 LGHNA, CDR2 YSLEER. V was trimmed by 4 bases and J by 3 bases, leaving 10 bases between them. This CDR3 is built from 13 residues.

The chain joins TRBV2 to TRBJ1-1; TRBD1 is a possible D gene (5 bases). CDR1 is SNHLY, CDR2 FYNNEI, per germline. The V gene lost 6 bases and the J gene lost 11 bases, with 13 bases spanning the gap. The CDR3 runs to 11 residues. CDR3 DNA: TGTGCCAGCAGATACTCAGGGTTGGCTTTCTTT. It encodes CASRYSGLAFF.

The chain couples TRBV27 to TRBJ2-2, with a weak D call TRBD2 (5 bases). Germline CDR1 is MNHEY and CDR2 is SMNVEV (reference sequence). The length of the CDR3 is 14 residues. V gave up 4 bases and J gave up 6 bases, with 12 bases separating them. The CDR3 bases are TGTGCCAGCAGTTCCGGGGTTATGGCCGGGGAGCTGTTTTTT. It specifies CASSSGVMAGELFF.

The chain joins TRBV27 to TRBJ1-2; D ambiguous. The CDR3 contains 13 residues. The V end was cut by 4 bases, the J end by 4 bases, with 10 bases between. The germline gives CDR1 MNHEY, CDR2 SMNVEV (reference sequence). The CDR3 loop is CASSSGSTYGYTF. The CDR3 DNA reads TGTGCCAGCAGTTCCGGTTCCACCTATGGCTACACCTTC.